This TCR beta chain appears in the sequencing data of a study of metastatic and nonmetastatic thyroid tumors. Study findings and constraints: Reportedly, malignant thyroid tumors had significantly higher TCR beta diversity than benign nodules, in blood and tumor.

No patient had received any treatment before thyroid surgery. This clone is labeled as medium-sized. Its antigen is not known. Trimming cost V 9 bases and J 5 bases, with 25 bases left between them. This CDR3 has 16 residues. Germline assignment: CDR1 MNHEY and CDR2 SVGEGT. In the authors' methods: What underpinned the distant-metastasis classifier for papillary thyroid cancer was the set of CDR3 differences across clinicopathological groups. MiXCR was used by TCRdb to re-call the PCR reads. TCRdb's processing, not the authors' own work, is the source of the V and J calls. The sample contains around 50,000 clones, 25% to 35% of which appear only once.

The specimen sequenced was blood. The genes are TRBV6-2 or TRBV6-3 and TRBJ2-5, with a weak D call TRBD2 (6 bases). The origin of this receptor is a female donor with papillary thyroid cancer or a benign thyroid nodule (not recorded which). Some clones in this sample may be carry-over from other donors' samples. CDR3 sequence reads: CASLGRTTGQEETQYF. In DNA form, the CDR3 reads TGTGCCAGTTTGGGGAGGACGACGGGTCAGGAGGAGACCCAGTACTTC.